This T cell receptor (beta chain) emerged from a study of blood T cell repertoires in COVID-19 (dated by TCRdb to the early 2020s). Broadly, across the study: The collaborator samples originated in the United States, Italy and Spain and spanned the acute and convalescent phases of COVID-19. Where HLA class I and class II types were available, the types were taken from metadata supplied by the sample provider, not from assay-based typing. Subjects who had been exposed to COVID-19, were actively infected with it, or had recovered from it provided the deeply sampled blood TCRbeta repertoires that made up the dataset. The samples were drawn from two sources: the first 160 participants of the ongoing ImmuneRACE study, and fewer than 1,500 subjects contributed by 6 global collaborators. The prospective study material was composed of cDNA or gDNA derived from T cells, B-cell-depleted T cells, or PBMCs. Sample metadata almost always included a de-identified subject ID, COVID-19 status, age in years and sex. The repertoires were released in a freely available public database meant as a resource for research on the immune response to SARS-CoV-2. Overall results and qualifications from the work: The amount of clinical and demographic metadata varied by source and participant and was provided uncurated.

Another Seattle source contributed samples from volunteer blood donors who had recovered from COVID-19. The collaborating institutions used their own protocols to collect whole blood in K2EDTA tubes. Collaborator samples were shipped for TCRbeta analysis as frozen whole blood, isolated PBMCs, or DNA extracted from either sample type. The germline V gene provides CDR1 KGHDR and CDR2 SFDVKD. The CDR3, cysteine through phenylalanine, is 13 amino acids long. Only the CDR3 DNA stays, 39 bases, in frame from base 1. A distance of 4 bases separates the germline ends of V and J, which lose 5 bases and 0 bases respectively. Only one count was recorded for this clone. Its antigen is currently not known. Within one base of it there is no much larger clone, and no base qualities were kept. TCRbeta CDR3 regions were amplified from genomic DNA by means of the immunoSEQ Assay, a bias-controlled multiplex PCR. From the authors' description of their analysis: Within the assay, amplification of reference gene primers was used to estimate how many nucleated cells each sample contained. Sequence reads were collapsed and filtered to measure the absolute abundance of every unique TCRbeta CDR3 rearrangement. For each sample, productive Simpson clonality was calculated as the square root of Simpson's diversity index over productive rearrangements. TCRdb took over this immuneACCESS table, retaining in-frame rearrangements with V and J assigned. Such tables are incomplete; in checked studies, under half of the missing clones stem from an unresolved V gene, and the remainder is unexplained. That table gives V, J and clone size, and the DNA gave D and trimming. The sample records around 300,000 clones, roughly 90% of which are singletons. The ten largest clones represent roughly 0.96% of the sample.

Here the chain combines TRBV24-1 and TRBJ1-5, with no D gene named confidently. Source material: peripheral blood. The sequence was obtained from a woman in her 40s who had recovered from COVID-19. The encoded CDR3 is CATSAYSNQPQHF. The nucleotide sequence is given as TGTGCCACCAGTGCCTATAGCAATCAGCCCCAGCATTTT.